This TCR beta chain was retrieved from a study of CD8+CD57+ T cells in acquired aplastic anemia. Study conclusions and caveats: With respect to CD8+ Simpson's diversity, patients and controls did not differ significantly.

All patients picked for sequencing had shown, by flow cytometry, an expansion of CD8+CD57+ cells. Genomic DNA was employed as the template in profiling TCR beta VDJ and CDR3. TCRdb redid the calling of the reads with MiXCR, one entry per CDR3 protein. The table shows 200,000 or so distinct CDR3 sequences, with about half occurring only once. Germline V lookup: CDR1 ENHRY, CDR2 SYGVKD. V shed 7 bases, J shed 10 bases, and the junction held 11 bases outside the gene matches. CDR3 length equals 14 residues. This clonotype was picked up one time. Its antigen remains unidentified. The sequencing input was sorted CD4+, CD8+, or CD8+CD57+ T cells (not recorded which) from PBMCs. The chain combines TRBV10-3 with TRBJ2-1; 9 positions match TRBD1. This clonotype was sampled from a human donor with aplastic anemia. CDR3 coding DNA: TGTGCCATCAACCGAACGGACAGGGGCTGGGAGCAGTTCTTC. This sequence encodes CAINRTDRGWEQFF.